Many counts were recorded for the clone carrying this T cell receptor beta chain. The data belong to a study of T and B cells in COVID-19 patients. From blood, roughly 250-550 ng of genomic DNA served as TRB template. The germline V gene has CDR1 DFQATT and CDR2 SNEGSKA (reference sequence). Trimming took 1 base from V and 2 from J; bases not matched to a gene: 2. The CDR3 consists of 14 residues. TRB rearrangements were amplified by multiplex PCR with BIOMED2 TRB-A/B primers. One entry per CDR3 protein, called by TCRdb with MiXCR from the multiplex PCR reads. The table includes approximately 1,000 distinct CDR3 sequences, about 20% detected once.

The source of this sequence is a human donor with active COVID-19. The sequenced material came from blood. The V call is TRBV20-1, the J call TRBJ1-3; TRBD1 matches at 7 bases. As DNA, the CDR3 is TGCAGTGCTAGAGCCGGGACAGCTGGAAACACCATATATTTT. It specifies CSARAGTAGNTIYF.